Presented here are 10 T cell receptor beta chains from one specimen sequenced in a study of T cell responses to AZD1222 COVID-19 vaccine. This table comes from immunoSEQ multiplex PCR, and its TCRdb copy is limited to in-frame clones, with some not included. Counted here are about 50,000 clones, approximately 85% occurring once; the ten biggest clones make up under 25%. The sample in question was peripheral blood, obtained on day 0 of MenACWY control vaccination. These receptor sequences come from an adult in good health.

The rearrangement joins TRBV9 to TRBJ2-3; 8 positions agree with TRBD1. Germline assignment: CDR1 SGDLS and CDR2 YYNGEE. J was trimmed by 3 bases and V by 0 bases; bases with no gene match: 6. The CDR3 spans 16 residues. The CDR3 bases are TGTGCCAGCAGCGTAGGTGGACAGGGTGGGACAGATACGCAGTATTTT. Translated: CASSVGGQGGTDTQYF.

The rearrangement links TRBV7-9 to TRBJ2-5; D is uncertain. CDR1 SEHNR and CDR2 FQNEAQ come from the germline V gene (reference sequence). The ends were cut back, 0 bases at V and 5 bases at J, with 13 bases in the middle. The CDR3 length is 15 residues. The CDR3 nucleotides read TGTGCCAGCAGCTTAGCTAATGGGCCTGGGGAGACCCAGTACTTC. It yields the protein CASSLANGPGETQYF.

V is TRBV7-9 and J is TRBJ1-5, with 7 nucleotides matching TRBD1. V lost 5 bases to trimming and J lost 4 bases; unmatched junction nucleotides: 8. Germline V gene sequence: CDR1 SEHNR, CDR2 FQNEAQ (reference sequence). The CDR3 is 15 residues long. In DNA form, the CDR3 reads TGTGCCAGCAGCCTATCAACAGGGGTTAATCAGCCCCAGCATTTT. It specifies CASSLSTGVNQPQHF.

The J gene is TRBJ1-5, the V gene TRBV6-5, with 9 bases aligning to TRBD1. Germline values: CDR1 MNHEY, CDR2 SVGAGI. This CDR3 spans 14 amino acids. After removal of 6 bases from V and 8 bases from J, the junction contained 8 bases not matched to a gene. The CDR3 nucleotides are TGTGCCAGCAGCTCCACAGGGGGCTCTAAGCCCCAGCATTTT. Its protein is CASSSTGGSKPQHF.

The sample holds one count of this clone. The genes are TRBV2 and TRBJ2-3; possibly TRBD2 for D (6 bases). The V gene lost 3 bases and the J gene lost 8 bases, with 6 bases spanning the gap. CDR3 length equals 11 residues. Germline V lookup: CDR1 SNHLY, CDR2 FYNNEI. The chain's CDR3 is CASSDGGTQYF. The DNA for the CDR3 is TGTGCCAGCAGTGACGGGGGTACGCAGTATTTT.

The chain couples TRBV19 to TRBJ2-7; TRBD2 matches at 8 bases. Trimming cost V 4 bases and J 2 bases; bases outside gene matches: 1. The length of the CDR3 is 13 residues. Germline CDR1 is LNHDA and CDR2 is SQIVND (reference sequence). CDR3 sequence: CASSKAGAYEQYF. CDR3 DNA: TGTGCCAGTAGTAAAGCGGGGGCCTACGAGCAGTACTTC.

The rearrangement joins TRBV2 to TRBJ1-5; 10 positions agree with TRBD1. The CDR3 extends over 15 amino acids. The J segment lost 4 bases and the V segment lost 6 bases, leaving 6 bases of the junction unmatched. Germline V gene lookup returns CDR1 SNHLY and CDR2 FYNNEI. CDR3 DNA: TGTGCCAGCAGGGGGACAGGGGCGATGAATCAGCCCCAGCATTTT. This translates into CASRGTGAMNQPQHF.

The chain links TRBV15 to TRBJ2-3; 10 positions agree with TRBD2. Trimming at V came to 0 bases and at J to 8 bases, leaving 8 bases not matched to a gene. The CDR3 spans 16 residues. Germline lookup yields CDR1 LNHNV and CDR2 YYDKDF (reference sequence). The CDR3 sequence: CATSRDRSSGRGTQYF. The CDR3 DNA reads TGTGCCACCAGCAGAGATCGCTCTAGCGGGAGAGGTACGCAGTATTTT.

The J gene is TRBJ2-2, the V gene TRBV24-1; a possible D gene is TRBD2 (6 bases). This CDR3 is 16 amino acids long. The germline CDR1 and CDR2 sequences are KGHDR and SFDVKD. V gave up 5 bases and J gave up 4 bases, with 16 bases separating them. This CDR3 reads CATSAPGAGSTGELFF. CDR3 DNA sequence: TGTGCCACCAGTGCCCCGGGAGCCGGTAGCACCGGGGAGCTGTTTTTT.

The chain recombines TRBV11-2 with TRBJ1-1; 7 positions agree with TRBD1. Germline assignment: CDR1 SGHAT and CDR2 FQNNGV. The trim removed 1 base at V and 4 bases at J, leaving 0 bases unmatched. The CDR3 consists of 13 residues. The CDR3 spells CASSLGQGTEAFF. The CDR3 nucleotides are TGTGCCAGCAGCTTAGGACAGGGCACTGAAGCTTTCTTT.